This TCR beta chain derives from a study of blood T cell repertoires in COVID-19. Overall study: The samples span acute and convalescent COVID-19 from the United States, Italy and Spain. T cells, B-cell-depleted T cells, or PBMCs provided the cDNA or gDNA that served as material.

TCRdb keeps only in-frame clones here, not all; method: immunoSEQ multiplex PCR. The data show about 260,000 clones, 84% seen once. The V segment lost 3 bases and the J segment 9 bases; nucleotides outside the gene matches: 9. The CDR3 length is 13 residues. In germline, CDR1 is SQVTM, CDR2 ANQGSEA. The receptor's source is a man in his sixties with acute or convalescent COVID-19. Specimen: peripheral blood. This chain uses TRBV29-1 with TRBJ2-5, with 8 bases aligning to TRBD1. The CDR3 loop is CSVEAGQGRAQYF. In DNA form, the CDR3 reads TGCAGCGTTGAGGCCGGACAGGGAAGAGCCCAGTACTTC.